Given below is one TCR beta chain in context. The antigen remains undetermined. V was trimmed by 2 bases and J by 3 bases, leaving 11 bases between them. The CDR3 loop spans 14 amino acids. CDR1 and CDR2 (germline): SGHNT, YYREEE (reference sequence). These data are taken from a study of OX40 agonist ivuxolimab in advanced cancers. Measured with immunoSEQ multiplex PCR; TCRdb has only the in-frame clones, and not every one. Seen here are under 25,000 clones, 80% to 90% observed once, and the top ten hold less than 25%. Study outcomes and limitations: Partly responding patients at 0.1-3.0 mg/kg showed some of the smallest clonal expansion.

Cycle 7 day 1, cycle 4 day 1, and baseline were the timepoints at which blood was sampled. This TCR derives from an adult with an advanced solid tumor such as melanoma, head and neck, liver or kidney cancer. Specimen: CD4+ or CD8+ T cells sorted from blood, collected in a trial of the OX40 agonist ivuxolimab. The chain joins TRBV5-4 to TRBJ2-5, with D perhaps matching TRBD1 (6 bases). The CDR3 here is CASSLLPGEETQYF. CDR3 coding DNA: TGTGCCAGCAGCTTACTCCCAGGGGAAGAGACCCAGTACTTC.